This TCR beta chain emerged from a study of shared clonotypes between healthy human individuals. The input for sorted-subset replicate PCRs was approximately 190 ng DNA, some 28,000 T cell genomes. The repertoire was sequenced with immunoSEQ multiplex PCR; TCRdb's copy has only in-frame clones and lacks some. The sample comprises some 1 million clones, around 75% of which are singletons, and over 1.3% rests with the top ten. The germline V gene has CDR1 SGHDT and CDR2 YYEEEE. The CDR3 is 16 amino acids. The junction had 6 bases not matched to a gene; V was cut back by 4 bases and J by 3 bases. This clone was picked up one time. The donors were all Caucasian adults (living in Nashville, Tennessee).

The receptor comes from a young man in good health. The chain uses TRBV5-6 and TRBJ2-2; 10 bases match TRBD2. The sample taken for sequencing was memory CD4+ T cells sorted from blood. Stated subset: CD45RA-negative fraction. The CDR3 region is CASSVYGLADTGELFF. CDR3 DNA: TGTGCCAGCAGCGTCTACGGACTAGCGGACACCGGGGAGCTGTTTTTT.